These 21 T cell receptor beta chains originate from one sample sequenced in a study of regulatory T cells in long-lasting Graves disease. CDR3-region Arm-PCR and iRepertoire HTBI primers produced the TCR beta libraries. TCRdb passed the multiplex PCR reads through MiXCR, listing each CDR3 protein once. The sample carries about 350,000 distinct CDR3 sequences, under 20% recorded once. Time point in this sample: newly diagnosed GD, antithyroid drugs for less than 3 months. PBMCs were the source of the RNA used for TCR sequencing. These data were also filed under a second study, of T cells in Graves' hyperthyroidism and ophthalmopathy.

The sequencing used peripheral blood mononuclear cells (PBMCs), collected at new diagnosis, from a patient treated with antithyroid drugs. These receptor sequences come from a woman aged 18-30 years with Graves disease.

Ten or more counts support this clonotype. The V and J genes are TRBV2 and TRBJ2-7; D may correspond to TRBD1 or TRBD2 (5 bases each). CDR1 is SNHLY and CDR2 is FYNNEI in the germline V gene. This CDR3 contains 14 residues. V shed 6 bases and J shed 0 bases, with 12 bases lying between them. CDR3 residues: CASRSAGTSYEQYF. The CDR3 DNA reads TGTGCCAGCAGGTCGGCAGGGACCTCCTACGAGCAGTACTTC.

This clonotype was counted many times. The J gene is TRBJ1-3, the V gene TRBV5-1; D not certain. The V gene's germline CDR1 is SGHRS and CDR2 YFSETQ. The CDR3 has 14 residues. V was trimmed by 5 bases and J by 0 bases, leaving 9 bases between them. CDR3 bases: TGCGCCAGCAGGAGAGACGGCTCTGGAAACACCATATATTTT. The encoded protein is CASRRDGSGNTIYF.

This clonotype was found many times. This rearrangement joins TRBV20-1 to TRBJ2-7; perhaps TRBD2 as D (5 bases). This CDR3 region has 15 residues. CDR1 and CDR2 from the germline V gene are DFQATT and SNEGSKA (reference sequence). V lost 5 bases, J lost 8 bases, and 25 bases lay in between. CDR3 loop: CSARYAASPRYQQYF. DNA for the CDR3: TGCAGTGCTCGATATGCGGCTAGCCCACGCTATCAGCAGTACTTC.

The chain couples TRBV4-1 to TRBJ2-7, with TRBD1 matching 9 bases. Germline loops: CDR1 MGHRA, CDR2 YSYEKL. The CDR3 covers 14 residues. The V segment lost 1 base and the J segment 5 bases; nucleotides outside the gene matches: 3. The CDR3 here is CASSQGDRDNEQYF. The DNA of the CDR3 is TGCGCCAGCAGCCAAGGGGACAGGGATAACGAGCAGTACTTC.

With regard to this clonotype: Germline and junction disagree at one end, which may indicate a read error. V gene TRBV30 combines with J gene TRBJ1-4; D remains unclear. Germline V lookup: CDR1 GTSNPN, CDR2 SVGIG (reference sequence). The CDR3 sequence is 14 residues long. This CDR3 is CGWSSLSLNEKLFF. The CDR3 DNA is TGTGGCTGGAGTTCCCTCAGCTTAAATGAAAAACTGTTTTTT.

The genes are TRBV10-3 and TRBJ1-5, with D hard to call. CDR3 length: 15 residues. V was trimmed by 6 bases and J by 4 bases, leaving 16 bases between them. Germline CDR1 is ENHRY and CDR2 is SYGVKD. The CDR3 region is CAISRGPSGNQPQHF. CDR3 sequence (DNA): TGTGCCATCAGCCGAGGACCCAGTGGGAATCAGCCCCAGCATTTT.

This chain joins TRBV9 and TRBJ1-2; no definite D call. This CDR3 comprises 16 residues. The V end lost 4 bases, the J end lost 7 bases, and 23 bases lay between the germline ends. The germline gives CDR1 SGDLS, CDR2 YYNGEE. The CDR3 nucleotides read TGTGCCAGCAGCCCATTCATCGGAGCCACGACGGGTGGCTACACCTTC. Its translation: CASSPFIGATTGGYTF.

This clonotype has a count of ten or more. V gene TRBV2 combines with J gene TRBJ2-7; 7 nucleotides match TRBD2. Germline lookup yields CDR1 SNHLY and CDR2 FYNNEI. The CDR3 runs 16 residues. Trimming removed 4 bases from V and 1 base from J; junction bases left unmatched: 10. CDR3 sequence reads: CASSAPPREVSYEQYF. The CDR3 region has the DNA TGTGCCAGCAGTGCCCCCCCCCGGGAGGTGTCCTACGAGCAGTACTTC.

A single count supports this clonotype. The chain couples TRBV27 to TRBJ1-6, with D tentatively TRBD1 (6 bases). Germline V gene lookup returns CDR1 MNHEY and CDR2 SMNVEV (reference sequence). Trimming cost V 8 bases and J 10 bases, with 18 bases left between them. The CDR3 contains 14 residues. CDR3 sequence reads: CASGSQGKGSPLHF. The CDR3, as DNA: TGTGCCAGCGGGTCGCAGGGGAAGGGATCACCCCTCCACTTT.

There are a few counts of this clonotype. The CDR3 region is CASTRQARSGNTIYF. The CDR3 region has the DNA TGTGCCAGCACCCGCCAGGCTCGCTCTGGAAACACCATATATTTT. The V call is TRBV6-1, the J call TRBJ1-3; D not certain. CDR3 length equals 15 residues. The germline CDR1 and CDR2 sequences are MNHNS and SASEGT. V lost 7 bases, J lost 0 bases, and 13 bases lay in between.

The genes are TRBV29-1 and TRBJ2-1; 8 nucleotides line up with TRBD1. Germline assignment: CDR1 SQVTM and CDR2 ANQGSEA. There are 12 residues in the CDR3. V gave up 6 bases and J gave up 9 bases; unmatched junction bases: 7. CDR3: CSVGTGSSEQFF. The CDR3 coding sequence is TGCAGCGTCGGGACAGGTTCGAGTGAGCAGTTCTTC.

Ten or more counts support this clonotype. The chain links TRBV2 to TRBJ1-1; no clear D gene. V dropped 6 bases and J dropped 5 bases, with 13 bases sitting between them. Germline V gene sequence: CDR1 SNHLY, CDR2 FYNNEI. This CDR3 region has 13 residues. In DNA form, the CDR3 reads TGTGCCAGCAGCCTCCGGGCGGTAACTGAAGCTTTCTTT. Translated: CASSLRAVTEAFF.

The chain joins TRBV6-1 to TRBJ2-2; 8 nucleotides line up with TRBD2. The J segment lost 7 bases and the V segment lost 7 bases, leaving 8 bases of the junction unmatched. Germline CDR1 is MNHNS and CDR2 is SASEGT. This CDR3 is 14 amino acids long. Here the CDR3 reads CASTSAGDLGELFF. CDR3 DNA sequence: TGTGCCAGCACTTCAGCGGGAGACCTCGGGGAGCTGTTTTTT.

This clonotype was seen ten or more times. This CDR3 is CASSLVPGNTEAFF. DNA for the CDR3: TGCGCCAGCAGCTTGGTACCGGGGAACACTGAAGCTTTCTTT. The V gene is TRBV5-1, the J gene TRBJ1-1; D ambiguous. V shed 0 bases and J shed 1 base, with 7 bases lying between them. This CDR3 contains 14 residues. Germline V gene lookup returns CDR1 SGHRS and CDR2 YFSETQ.

V and J are TRBV7-8 and TRBJ1-4; D not certain. CDR1 is SGHVS and CDR2 is FQNEAQ in the germline V gene. The V end was cut by 5 bases, the J end by 7 bases, with 14 bases between. This CDR3 is built from 14 residues. CDR3 amino acids: CASSAGWFGEKLFF. The CDR3 nucleotides are TGTGCCAGCAGCGCGGGCTGGTTTGGTGAAAAACTGTTTTTT. The complete variable domain, with remaining parts taken from reference TRBV7-8 and TRBJ1-4, reads GAGVSQSPRYKVAKRGQDVALRCDPISGHVSLFWYQQALGQGPEFLTYFQNEAQLDKSGLPSDRFFAERPEGSVSTLKIQRTQQEDSAVYLCASSAGWFGEKLFFGSGTQLSVL.

Many counts were recorded for this clonotype. The J gene is TRBJ2-7, the V gene TRBV11-3; D unresolved. Germline V lookup: CDR1 SGHNT, CDR2 YENEEA. The CDR3 covers 13 residues. The V end lost 1 base, the J end lost 3 bases, and 7 bases lay between the germline ends. This chain's CDR3 is CASSLAANYEQYF. In DNA, the CDR3 is TGTGCCAGCAGCTTAGCAGCTAACTACGAGCAGTACTTC.

This clonotype was observed many times. V gene TRBV28 combines with J gene TRBJ2-7, with D tentatively TRBD2 (6 bases). Per germline, CDR1 MDHEN and CDR2 SYDVKM. V was shortened by 8 bases and J by 0 bases, with 17 bases between the two germline ends. There are 15 residues in the CDR3. The CDR3 coding sequence is TGTGCCAGCCGGTCGGGGGACCTGAGCTCCTACGAGCAGTACTTC. This translates into CASRSGDLSSYEQYF.

In its sample, this clonotype was seen a few times. The rearrangement uses TRBV7-2 and TRBJ2-5, with D unresolved. Trimming pared 3 bases from V and 8 bases from J, leaving 16 bases between. In germline, CDR1 is SGHTA, CDR2 FQGNSA. This CDR3 region has 14 residues. This chain's CDR3 is CASSLPSSMRTQYF. CDR3 bases: TGTGCCAGCAGCTTGCCATCTTCCATGAGAACCCAGTACTTC.

This clonotype was seen at least ten times. The rearrangement joins TRBV28 to TRBJ1-1, with 9 bases aligning to TRBD1. The germline CDR1 and CDR2 sequences are MDHEN and SYDVKM. V lost 3 bases and J lost 3; bases outside the gene matches: 2. The CDR3 contains 14 residues. The CDR3 spells CASSLDRGYTEAFF. CDR3 sequence (DNA): TGTGCCAGCAGTTTGGACAGGGGATACACTGAAGCTTTCTTT.

This clonotype occurred a few times. This rearrangement joins TRBV30 to TRBJ2-3; TRBD2 agrees at 10 bases. V shed 5 bases and J 4 bases; nucleotides not matched to a gene: 3. The CDR3 runs 13 residues. Germline values: CDR1 GTSNPN, CDR2 SVGIG (reference sequence). The CDR3: CAWGLADSDTQYF. In DNA form, the CDR3 reads TGTGCCTGGGGACTAGCGGACTCAGATACGCAGTATTTT.

This clonotype was detected ten times or more. The chain couples TRBV4-1 to TRBJ1-2; the match to TRBD1 covers 9 bases. J lost 7 bases, V lost 3 bases, and 9 bases had no gene match. The CDR3 totals 15 residues. From germline, CDR1 is MGHRA and CDR2 YSYEKL. The CDR3 coding sequence is TGCGCCAGCAGCCAGGGGACAGGGACGGTACTTGGCTACACCTTC. As protein: CASSQGTGTVLGYTF.